This T cell receptor (beta chain) was found in a study of shared clonotypes between healthy human individuals. Germline V gene lookup returns CDR1 LNHDA and CDR2 SQIVND (reference sequence). V lost 10 bases and J lost 1, with 14 bases in between. CDR3 length equals 13 residues. Per the study methods: ImmunoSEQ gave junction-only sequences without quality scores, so filtering differed. TCRdb's table, derived via immunoSEQ multiplex PCR, lists solely in-frame clones and lacks some. V and J calls and clone size are as listed in that table; D and trimming were resolved from the DNA. The repertoire has 2 million to 2.5 million clones, approximately 96% of them found once; the top ten carry roughly 0.13%. This clone appeared once.

The chain couples TRBV19 to TRBJ2-7, with D perhaps matching TRBD1 (5 bases). Sequenced material: naive CD4+ T cells sorted from blood. Subset defined: CD45RA+ positively selected. The TCR sequence derives from a young man in good health. The CDR3: CATKATDSYEQYF. In DNA form, the CDR3 reads TGTGCCACCAAGGCGACAGATTCCTACGAGCAGTACTTC.